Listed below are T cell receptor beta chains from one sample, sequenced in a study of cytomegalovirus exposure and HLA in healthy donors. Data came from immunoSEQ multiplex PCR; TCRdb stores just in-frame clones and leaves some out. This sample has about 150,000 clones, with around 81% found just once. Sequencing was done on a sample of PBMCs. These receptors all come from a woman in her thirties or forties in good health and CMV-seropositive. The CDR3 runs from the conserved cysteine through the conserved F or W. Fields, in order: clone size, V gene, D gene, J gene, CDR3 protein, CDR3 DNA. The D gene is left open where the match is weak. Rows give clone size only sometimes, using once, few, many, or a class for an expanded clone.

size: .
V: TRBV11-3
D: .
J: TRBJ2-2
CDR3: CASSSSGTLNGELFF
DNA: TGTGCCAGCAGCTCGTCAGGAACCCTAAACGGGGAGCTGTTTTTT

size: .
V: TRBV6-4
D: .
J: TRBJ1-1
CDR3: CAQALYEGRAMNTEAFF
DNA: TGTGCTCAGGCCCTCTATGAGGGGAGGGCCATGAACACTGAAGCTTTCTTT

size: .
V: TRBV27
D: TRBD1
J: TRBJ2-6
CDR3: CASGLGTGSSGANVLTF
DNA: TGTGCCAGCGGACTTGGGACAGGGTCCTCTGGGGCCAACGTCCTGACTTTC

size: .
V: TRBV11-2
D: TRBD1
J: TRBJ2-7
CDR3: CASSAYRDRDSYEQYF
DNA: TGTGCCAGCAGCGCGTACCGGGACAGGGATTCCTACGAGCAGTACTTC

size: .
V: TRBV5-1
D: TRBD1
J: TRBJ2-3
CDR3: CASSLGTGVGVHADTQYF
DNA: TGCGCCAGCAGCTTGGGGACAGGGGTCGGGGTTCATGCAGATACGCAGTATTTT

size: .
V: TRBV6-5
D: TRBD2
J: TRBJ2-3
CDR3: CASSLAGGTDTQYF
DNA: TGTGCCAGCTCTCTAGCGGGAGGCACAGATACGCAGTATTTT

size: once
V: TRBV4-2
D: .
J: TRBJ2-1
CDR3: CASSLRTANNEQFF
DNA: TGTGCCAGCAGCTTACGGACAGCCAACAATGAGCAGTTCTTC

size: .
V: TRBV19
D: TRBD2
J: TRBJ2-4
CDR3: CASPPAGRAKNIQYF
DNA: TGTGCCAGCCCCCCAGCGGGGAGGGCCAAAAACATTCAGTACTTC

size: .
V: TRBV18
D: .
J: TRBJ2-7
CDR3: CASSHTSSVGYEQYF
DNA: TGTGCCAGCTCCCATACTAGTTCGGTGGGATACGAGCAGTACTTC

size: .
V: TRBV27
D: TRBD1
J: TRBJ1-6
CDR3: CASSPGTGGEVHPSPLHF
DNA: TGTGCCAGCAGTCCCGGGACAGGGGGCGAGGTTCATCCTTCACCCCTCCACTTT

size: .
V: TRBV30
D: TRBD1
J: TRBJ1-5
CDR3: CAWSVRAGGEQPQHF
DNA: TGTGCCTGGAGTGTACGGGCAGGGGGCGAACAGCCCCAGCATTTT

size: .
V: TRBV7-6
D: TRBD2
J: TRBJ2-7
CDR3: CASSAGRDRVLAGGPPAYEQYF
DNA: TGTGCCAGCAGCGCGGGTAGGGACAGGGTACTAGCGGGAGGACCGCCAGCCTACGAGCAGTACTTC

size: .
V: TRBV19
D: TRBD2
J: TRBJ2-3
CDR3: CASRSSGRFRDTQYF
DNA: TGTGCCAGTCGATCTAGCGGGAGATTCAGGGATACGCAGTATTTT

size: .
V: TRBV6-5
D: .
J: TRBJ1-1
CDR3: CASSRPRVSEAFF
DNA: TGTGCCAGCAGCCGGCCCAGGGTATCTGAAGCTTTCTTT

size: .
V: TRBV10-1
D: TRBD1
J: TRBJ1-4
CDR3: CASSESTGTGEEKLFF
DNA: TGCGCCAGCAGTGAGTCGACCGGGACAGGGGAGGAAAAACTGTTTTTT

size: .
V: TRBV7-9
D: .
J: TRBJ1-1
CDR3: CASSLVQAEAFF
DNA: TGTGCCAGCAGCTTAGTACAAGCTGAAGCTTTCTTT

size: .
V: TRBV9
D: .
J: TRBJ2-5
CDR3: CASSKNPGEGETQYF
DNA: TGTGCCAGCAGCAAAAACCCAGGGGAGGGAGAGACCCAGTACTTC

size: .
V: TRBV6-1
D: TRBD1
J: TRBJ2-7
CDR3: CASRGRTGSYEQYF
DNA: TGTGCCAGCAGGGGACGGACAGGGAGCTACGAGCAGTACTTC

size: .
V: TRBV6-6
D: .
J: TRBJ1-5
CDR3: CASSLRGPNQPQHF
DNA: TGTGCCAGCAGTCTCAGGGGCCCCAATCAGCCCCAGCATTTT

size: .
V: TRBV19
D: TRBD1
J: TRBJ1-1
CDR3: CASSVTGGTNTEAFF
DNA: TGTGCCAGTAGTGTGACAGGGGGCACGAACACTGAAGCTTTCTTT

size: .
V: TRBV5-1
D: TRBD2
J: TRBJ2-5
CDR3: CASSPRGTSGRVGVETQYF
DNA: TGCGCCAGCAGCCCTAGGGGGACTAGCGGTCGCGTGGGAGTGGAGACCCAGTACTTC

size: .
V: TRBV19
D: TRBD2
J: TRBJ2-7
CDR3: CASSKASGSFTYEQYF
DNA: TGTGCCAGTAGTAAGGCTAGCGGGAGTTTTACCTACGAGCAGTACTTC

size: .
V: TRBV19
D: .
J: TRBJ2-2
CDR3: CASSIRGYNTGELFF
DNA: TGTGCCAGTAGTATCCGGGGTTATAACACCGGGGAGCTGTTTTTT

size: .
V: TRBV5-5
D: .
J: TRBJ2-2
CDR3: CASSLVQNTGELFF
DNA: TGTGCCAGCAGCTTGGTTCAGAACACCGGGGAGCTGTTTTTT

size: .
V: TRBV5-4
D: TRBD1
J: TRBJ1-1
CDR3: CASSPLGQGYTEAFF
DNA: TGTGCCAGCAGCCCCCTAGGACAGGGTTACACTGAAGCTTTCTTT

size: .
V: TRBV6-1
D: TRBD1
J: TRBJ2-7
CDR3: CASSRTGGDYEQYF
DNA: TGTGCCAGCAGCCGGACAGGGGGAGACTACGAGCAGTACTTC

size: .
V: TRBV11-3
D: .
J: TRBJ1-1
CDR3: CASRGQSINTEAFF
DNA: TGTGCCAGCAGAGGACAGTCAATTAACACTGAAGCTTTCTTT

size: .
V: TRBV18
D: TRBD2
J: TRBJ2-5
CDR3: CASSPGLGGETQYF
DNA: TGTGCCAGCTCACCGGGACTAGGAGGAGAGACCCAGTACTTC

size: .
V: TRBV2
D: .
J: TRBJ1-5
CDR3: CASSGLAGNQPQHF
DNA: TGTGCCAGCAGTGGACTGGCGGGGAATCAGCCCCAGCATTTT

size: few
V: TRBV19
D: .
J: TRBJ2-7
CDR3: CASSIDPIAYEQYF
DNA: TGTGCCAGTAGTATAGATCCTATCGCCTACGAGCAGTACTTC

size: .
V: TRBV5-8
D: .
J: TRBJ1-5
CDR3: CASIGLSSNQPQHF
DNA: TGTGCCAGCATCGGACTGAGTAGCAATCAGCCCCAGCATTTT

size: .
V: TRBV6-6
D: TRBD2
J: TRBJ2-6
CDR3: CASRGRGGFGANVLTF
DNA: TGTGCCAGCAGGGGTCGGGGGGGGTTCGGGGCCAACGTCCTGACTTTC

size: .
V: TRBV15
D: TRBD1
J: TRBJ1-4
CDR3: CATSRRTGQLFF
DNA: TGTGCCACCAGCAGACGGACAGGGCAGTTGTTTTTT

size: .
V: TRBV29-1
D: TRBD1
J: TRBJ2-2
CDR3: CSVDGLGQGNTGELFF
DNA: TGCAGCGTTGATGGACTGGGACAGGGGAACACCGGGGAGCTGTTTTTT

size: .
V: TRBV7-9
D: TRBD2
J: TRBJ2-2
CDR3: CASSLTAGGLNTGELFF
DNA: TGTGCCAGCAGCTTAACGGCGGGAGGGTTAAACACCGGGGAGCTGTTTTTT

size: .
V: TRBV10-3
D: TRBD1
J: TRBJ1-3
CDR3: CAISTGASGNTIYF
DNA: TGTGCCATCAGCACAGGGGCTAGTGGAAACACCATATATTTT

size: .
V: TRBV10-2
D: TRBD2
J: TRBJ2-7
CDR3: CASSTTGTSAYEQYF
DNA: TGCGCCAGCAGTACCACCGGGACTAGTGCCTACGAGCAGTACTTC

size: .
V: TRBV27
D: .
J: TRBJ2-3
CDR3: CASSLSQGRGETQYF
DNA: TGTGCCAGCAGTTTATCTCAGGGCCGCGGGGAAACGCAGTATTTT

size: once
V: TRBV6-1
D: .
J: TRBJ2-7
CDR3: CASSTPYEQYF
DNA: TGTGCCAGCAGTACTCCCTACGAGCAGTACTTC

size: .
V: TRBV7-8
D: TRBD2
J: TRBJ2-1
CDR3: CASSLALWGGSSYNEQFF
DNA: TGTGCCAGCAGCTTAGCGTTATGGGGCGGGAGCTCCTACAATGAGCAGTTCTTC

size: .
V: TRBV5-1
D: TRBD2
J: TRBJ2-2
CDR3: CASSSVTSGKITGELFF
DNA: TGCGCCAGCAGCTCAGTTACTAGCGGGAAGATAACCGGGGAGCTGTTTTTT

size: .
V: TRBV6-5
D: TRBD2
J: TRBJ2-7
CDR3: CASSSLGLAGSYEQYF
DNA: TGTGCCAGCAGTTCCCTGGGACTAGCGGGCTCCTACGAGCAGTACTTC

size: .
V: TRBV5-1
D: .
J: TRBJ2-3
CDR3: CASSSGALTDTQYF
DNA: TGCGCCAGCAGCTCGGGAGCATTAACAGATACGCAGTATTTT

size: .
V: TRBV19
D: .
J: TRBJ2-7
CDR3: CASSPRGAYEQYF
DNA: TGTGCCAGTAGTCCCAGGGGAGCCTACGAGCAGTACTTC

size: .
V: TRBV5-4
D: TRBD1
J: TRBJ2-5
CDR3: CASSLMGQGAETQYF
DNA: TGTGCCAGCAGCTTGATGGGACAGGGGGCAGAGACCCAGTACTTC

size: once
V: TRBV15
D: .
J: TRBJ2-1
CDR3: CATSRDHPASEDNEQFF
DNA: TGTGCCACCAGCAGAGATCATCCGGCTAGCGAGGACAATGAGCAGTTCTTC

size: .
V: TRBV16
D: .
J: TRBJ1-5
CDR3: CASSQEGVNQPQHF
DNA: TGTGCCAGCAGCCAAGAGGGTGTGAATCAGCCCCAGCATTTT